The 20 T cell receptor beta chains presented below share a single source sample, sequenced in a study of blood T cell repertoires in COVID-19. The data were produced by immunoSEQ multiplex PCR, yet TCRdb's version contains in-frame clones alone and is incomplete. The sample has about 50,000 clones, 70% to 90% seen once. The sequenced material came from peripheral blood. The receptors stem from a human donor in a cohort sampled during active COVID-19.

The V and J genes are TRBV30 and TRBJ2-1; 7 nucleotides agree with TRBD1. Germline trimming cut 2 bases from V and 8 bases from J; bases unmatched to any gene: 12. Per germline, CDR1 GTSNPN and CDR2 SVGIG (reference sequence). The CDR3 totals 15 residues. CDR3 DNA sequence: TGTGCCTGGAGTTCTGGACAGGTCACAGCAGATGAGCAGTTCTTC. Its protein is CAWSSGQVTADEQFF.

This chain links TRBV4-2 with TRBJ2-5; the match to TRBD2 covers 9 bases. Germline trimming cut 1 base from V and 4 bases from J; bases unmatched to any gene: 7. This CDR3 is built from 16 residues. The germline gives CDR1 LGHNA, CDR2 YNFKEQ. As DNA, the CDR3 is TGTGCCAGCAGCCAAGCGCGCGGGGGGGTGGGAGAGACCCAGTACTTC. This gives the protein CASSQARGGVGETQYF.

The V and J genes are TRBV19 and TRBJ1-3; no reliable D call. The V end was cut by 5 bases, the J end by 0 bases, with 14 bases between. Germline V gives CDR1 LNHDA, CDR2 SQIVND (reference sequence). CDR3 length: 16 residues. The CDR3 is CASSASTRYSGNTIYF. The CDR3 DNA follows: TGTGCCAGTAGTGCGTCCACTCGTTACTCTGGAAACACCATATATTTT.

The V call is TRBV7-9, the J call TRBJ2-2; TRBD1 agrees at 9 bases. The germline CDR1 and CDR2 sequences are SEHNR and FQNEAQ (reference sequence). After removal of 5 bases from V and 5 bases from J, the junction contained 6 bases not matched to a gene. This CDR3 contains 15 residues. CDR3 in amino acids: CASSPGTGRTGELFF. CDR3 nucleotides: TGTGCCAGCAGCCCCGGGACAGGGCGGACCGGGGAGCTGTTTTTT.

The chain links TRBV4-2 to TRBJ2-7; D ambiguous. The CDR3 is 15 residues long. CDR1 and CDR2 from the germline V gene are LGHNA and YNFKEQ. Trimming left V 0 bases short and J 3 bases short, with 12 bases between. CDR3 in DNA: TGTGCCAGCAGCCAAGAGACCAGGATTTACTACGAGCAGTACTTC. This codes for CASSQETRIYYEQYF.

The rearrangement joins TRBV25-1 to TRBJ2-7; tentative D call: TRBD1 (6 bases). V dropped 6 bases and J dropped 3 bases, with 21 bases sitting between them. Looked up from germline, CDR1 is MGHDK and CDR2 is SYGVNS. CDR3 length equals 16 residues. DNA for the CDR3: TGTGCCAGCAGGGAAGGGGTAGGGGACACCCACTACGAGCAGTACGTC. This sequence encodes CASREGVGDTHYEQYV.

The CDR3 DNA reads TGCAGTGCTAGTGCGGGGGGCCCAGATACGCAGTATTTT. Translated, it gives CSASAGGPDTQYF. The rearrangement joins TRBV20-1 to TRBJ2-3, with 8 bases that match TRBD2. CDR3 size: 13 residues. Germline V CDR1 and CDR2: DFQATT, SNEGSKA (reference sequence). V lost 3 bases to trimming and J lost 4 bases; unmatched junction nucleotides: 3.

This clone came up once. This CDR3 is CASSRGQGDEQYV. DNA of the CDR3: TGTGCCAGCAGCCGCGGACAGGGAGACGAGCAGTACGTC. V gene TRBV28 combines with J gene TRBJ2-7, with 8 bases that match TRBD1. The J segment lost 5 bases and the V segment lost 6 bases, leaving 6 bases of the junction unmatched. The CDR3 totals 13 residues. Germline CDR1 is MDHEN and CDR2 is SYDVKM.

V gene TRBV7-2 combines with J gene TRBJ2-3; 7 bases align to TRBD2. This CDR3 comprises 15 residues. Germline CDR1 and CDR2: SGHTA and FQGNSA. J lost 6 bases, V lost 5 bases, and 11 bases had no gene match. The CDR3 loop is CASSRREGLADTQYF. CDR3 nucleotide sequence: TGTGCCAGCAGCAGGAGGGAGGGCCTTGCGGATACGCAGTATTTT.

J is TRBJ2-1 and V is TRBV7-6; TRBD2 aligns across 7 bases. V was pared by 0 bases and J by 7 bases, with 3 bases of the junction left unmatched. Germline V gene data show CDR1 as SGHVS and CDR2 as FNYEAQ. The CDR3 covers 14 residues. This chain's CDR3 is CASSLAELANEQFF. DNA for the CDR3: TGTGCCAGCAGCTTAGCCGAACTAGCGAATGAGCAGTTCTTC.

V is TRBV14 and J is TRBJ1-2; no clear D gene. In germline, CDR1 is SGHDN, CDR2 FVKESK. Between the trimmed V and J ends, which lost 1 base and 5 bases, there was a span of 11 bases. There are 14 residues in the CDR3. CDR3 bases: TGTGCCAGCAGCCAAGGGGGTGGAGGATATGGCTACACCTTC. It specifies CASSQGGGGYGYTF.

V usage is TRBV7-9 and J usage is TRBJ1-1; 11 bases agree with TRBD1. The V gene's germline CDR1 is SEHNR and CDR2 FQNEAQ (reference sequence). This CDR3 is built from 16 residues. Unmatched junction bases numbered 6, after V lost 1 base and J lost 5 bases. This CDR3 reads CASSLGTGGQRTEAFF. Written as DNA, the CDR3 is TGTGCCAGCAGCTTAGGGACAGGGGGCCAAAGGACTGAAGCTTTCTTT.

This chain connects TRBV5-1 to TRBJ2-7; D might be TRBD1 (6 bases). The V gene lost 4 bases and the J gene lost 0 bases, with 14 bases spanning the gap. The CDR3 is 15 amino acids. CDR1 and CDR2 (germline): SGHRS, YFSETQ. CDR3 residues: CASSERPGDSYEQYF. CDR3 nucleotide sequence: TGCGCCAGCAGCGAACGTCCAGGGGACTCCTACGAGCAGTACTTC.

The J gene is TRBJ2-5, the V gene TRBV19; TRBD1 is a possible D gene (5 bases). CDR3 size: 13 residues. CDR1 and CDR2 from the germline V gene are LNHDA and SQIVND (reference sequence). Trimming cost V 5 bases and J 4 bases, with 11 bases left between them. The CDR3 region is CASSVRQRETQYF. The DNA for the CDR3 is TGTGCCAGTAGTGTTCGACAGAGAGAGACCCAGTACTTC.

The chain uses TRBV7-9 and TRBJ2-3; 9 bases fit TRBD2. Per the germline V gene, CDR1 is SEHNR and CDR2 is FQNEAQ (reference sequence). The CDR3 sequence is 15 residues long. After removal of 2 bases from V and 3 bases from J, the junction contained 3 bases not matched to a gene. The CDR3 protein is CASSLSGRSTDTQYF. The CDR3 bases are TGTGCCAGCAGCTTAAGCGGGAGGAGTACAGATACGCAGTATTTT.

The chain has TRBV20-1 and TRBJ2-7; maybe TRBD1 (5 bases). This CDR3 spans 11 amino acids. Looked up from germline, CDR1 is DFQATT and CDR2 is SNEGSKA (reference sequence). Trimming shortened V by 6 bases and J by 4 bases, and 10 bases separated the two germline ends. This chain's CDR3 is CSAPDRYEQYF. The DNA for the CDR3 is TGCAGTGCCCCTGACAGATACGAGCAGTACTTC.

This clone was detected only once. V gene TRBV19 combines with J gene TRBJ1-1, with D possibly being TRBD1 (5 bases). V was pared by 8 bases and J by 2 bases, with 12 bases between. CDR3 length: 13 amino acids. Germline CDR1 and CDR2: LNHDA and SQIVND (reference sequence). The CDR3 coding sequence is TGTGCCAGTCAACGGGGGTCAAACACTGAAGCTTTCTTT. Translating gives CASQRGSNTEAFF.

V gene TRBV28 combines with J gene TRBJ1-2, with TRBD1 as a possible D gene (5 bases). Germline V lookup: CDR1 MDHEN, CDR2 SYDVKM. CDR3 length equals 14 residues. V was clipped by 6 bases and J by 7 bases, with 18 bases between them. The CDR3 region has the DNA TGTGCCAGCAGGAATGGGGCCGTGGGGTCTGGCTACACCTTC. It codes for CASRNGAVGSGYTF.

This clone came up once. This chain connects TRBV2 to TRBJ2-3, with 13 bases fitting TRBD2. Germline assignment: CDR1 SNHLY and CDR2 FYNNEI. V trimming: 6 bases; J trimming: 1 base; junction bases outside the gene matches: 7. This CDR3 has 17 amino acids. CDR3 region: CASRRTSGRGGTDTQYF. The CDR3 bases are TGTGCCAGCAGACGGACTAGCGGGAGAGGAGGCACAGATACGCAGTATTTT.

The gene calls are TRBV13 and TRBJ1-3, with a tentative D call TRBD1 (6 bases). The V end was cut by 6 bases, the J end by 2 bases, with 11 bases between. This CDR3 region has 14 residues. Germline assignment: CDR1 PRHDT and CDR2 FYEKMQ (reference sequence). In DNA form, the CDR3 reads TGTGCCAGCAGTAGAGGGGGAGCTGGAAACACCATATATTTT. Protein: CASSRGGAGNTIYF.